The 31 T cell receptor beta chains below come from one sample, sequenced in a study of regulatory T cells in long-lasting Graves disease. Investigators prepared the TCR beta libraries by applying iRepertoire HTBI primers and Arm-PCR of CDR3 regions. TCRdb passed the multiplex PCR reads through MiXCR, listing each CDR3 protein once. Of 200,000 to 250,000 distinct CDR3 sequences listed, roughly a fifth are singletons. This sample's time point: newly diagnosed GD, antithyroid drugs for less than 3 months. PBMC RNA was the source of the TCR library. These records were also assigned to another study, of T cells in Graves' hyperthyroidism and ophthalmopathy.

The specimen was peripheral blood mononuclear cells (PBMCs), collected at new diagnosis, from a patient treated with antithyroid drugs. The receptor source for this set is a woman younger than 45 with Graves disease.

This clonotype occurred a few times. The chain has TRBV5-4 and TRBJ2-2; D perhaps matches TRBD2 (5 bases). Trimming left V 4 bases short and J 0 bases short, with 7 bases between. The germline V gene has CDR1 SGHNT and CDR2 YYREEE (reference sequence). This CDR3 has 14 residues. The CDR3, as DNA: TGTGCCAGCAGCCACGGGACGAACACCGGGGAGCTGTTTTTT. Translated, it gives CASSHGTNTGELFF.

At least ten counts were recorded for this clonotype. This sequence joins TRBV15 and TRBJ2-5, with D possibly being TRBD2 (5 bases). The length of the CDR3 is 16 residues. Trimming pared 5 bases from V and 0 bases from J, leaving 16 bases between. Germline-derived CDR1 and CDR2 are LNHNV and YYDKDF (reference sequence). The CDR3 sequence is CATSATGRAYQETQYF. In DNA, the CDR3 is TGTGCCACCAGCGCCACGGGAAGGGCTTACCAAGAGACCCAGTACTTC.

This clonotype occurred many times. This chain links TRBV28 with TRBJ2-1; D might be TRBD2 (7 bases). Trimming shortened V by 6 bases and J by 5 bases, and 20 bases separated the two germline ends. CDR1 and CDR2 from the germline V gene are MDHEN and SYDVKM. CDR3 length: 16 amino acids. Here the CDR3 DNA reads TGTGCCAGCAGAAATAAGGGGGGGCGGTTCGACAATGAGCAGTTCTTC. This codes for CASRNKGGRFDNEQFF.

This clonotype was seen ten or more times. This chain connects TRBV5-1 to TRBJ2-5; no clear D gene. Per the germline V gene, CDR1 is SGHRS and CDR2 is YFSETQ. V lost 2 bases and J 3 bases, leaving 8 bases between the germline ends. This CDR3 is 13 amino acids long. Here the CDR3 DNA reads TGCGCCAGCAGCTTTAAGGTAGAAGAGACCCAGTACTTC. Its translation is CASSFKVEETQYF.

In this sample, this clonotype turned up many times. The V call is TRBV28, the J call TRBJ2-2; D is perhaps TRBD2 (5 bases). The germline gives CDR1 MDHEN, CDR2 SYDVKM. The CDR3 loop spans 16 amino acids. V was cut by 5 bases and J by 2 bases, with 15 bases left in between. The CDR3 DNA is TGTGCCAGCAGTCCGGGAACCGAGGCAAACACCGGGGAGCTGTTTTTT. Its protein is CASSPGTEANTGELFF.

The V and J genes are TRBV12-3 or TRBV12-4 and TRBJ2-3, with TRBD2 as a possible D gene (6 bases). The CDR3 is made up of 16 amino acids. V shed 6 bases and J shed 4 bases, with 20 bases lying between them. The CDR3 protein is CASRAHTAGKADTQYF. The CDR3 DNA follows: TGTGCCAGCAGGGCTCACACGGCGGGAAAGGCAGATACGCAGTATTTT.

This clonotype has ten or more counts. The chain employs TRBV20-1 and TRBJ2-7; D may correspond to TRBD1 or TRBD2 (5 bases each). Germline V lookup: CDR1 DFQATT, CDR2 SNEGSKA (reference sequence). Trimming cost V 0 bases and J 12 bases, with 21 bases left between them. The CDR3 spans 14 residues. The CDR3 protein is CSARDREPLGVRYF. The CDR3 region has the DNA TGCAGTGCTAGAGATCGAGAGCCTCTGGGGGTGCGGTACTTC.

This clonotype was detected many times. The gene calls are TRBV5-1 and TRBJ2-5; the D gene is possibly TRBD1 (5 bases). The V gene's germline CDR1 is SGHRS and CDR2 YFSETQ. This CDR3 contains 15 residues. Trimming left V 1 base short and J 4 bases short, with 14 bases between. The CDR3 protein is CASSLSAGNGETQYF. CDR3 coding DNA: TGCGCCAGCAGCTTGTCGGCAGGGAACGGAGAGACCCAGTACTTC.

The table lists this clonotype with many counts. The J gene is TRBJ1-5, the V gene TRBV7-2; D call uncertain. Germline V lookup: CDR1 SGHTA, CDR2 FQGNSA. The CDR3 loop spans 17 amino acids. V gave up 1 base and J gave up 0 bases, with 13 bases separating them. The CDR3 reads CASSLVAGSRSNQPQHF. As DNA, the CDR3 is TGTGCCAGCAGCTTAGTGGCAGGTTCGCGTAGCAATCAGCCCCAGCATTTT. Looking up the rest from reference TRBV7-2 and TRBJ1-5 gives the full variable domain: GAGVSQSPSNKVTEKGKDVELRCDPISGHTALYWYRQSLGQGLEFLIYFQGNSAPDKSGLPSDRFSAERTGGSVSTLTIQRTQQEDSAVYLCASSLVAGSRSNQPQHFGDGTRLSIL.

The sample holds many counts of this clonotype. V gene TRBV19 combines with J gene TRBJ2-7, with 9 bases matching TRBD1. Germline CDR1 and CDR2: LNHDA and SQIVND (reference sequence). Trimming cost V 7 bases and J 2 bases; bases outside gene matches: 6. This CDR3 spans 14 amino acids. CDR3 residues: CASTPGQGAYEQYF. The CDR3 nucleotides read TGTGCCAGTACCCCGGGACAGGGAGCCTACGAGCAGTACTTC.

This clonotype has a count of ten or more. The V gene is TRBV7-2, the J gene TRBJ1-1; D is unresolved. CDR3 size: 13 residues. CDR1 is SGHTA and CDR2 is FQGNSA in the germline V gene. Trimming removed 2 bases from V and 6 bases from J, with 10 bases in between. The CDR3: CASSLRYDAEAFF. In DNA form, the CDR3 reads TGTGCCAGCAGCTTAAGGTACGATGCTGAAGCTTTCTTT.

This clonotype was seen ten or more times. V is TRBV2 and J is TRBJ1-6; D perhaps matches TRBD1 (6 bases). The V end was cut by 6 bases, the J end by 9 bases, with 18 bases between. The CDR3 has 15 amino acids. Germline CDR1 and CDR2: SNHLY and FYNNEI. The CDR3 DNA reads TGTGCCAGCAGCGAGGGGGGACGAGGGCTTTCACCCCTCCACTTT. Translated: CASSEGGRGLSPLHF.

The sample holds many counts of this clonotype. V gene TRBV10-3 combines with J gene TRBJ2-7, with D uncertain. CDR3 length: 12 amino acids. Germline CDR1 reads ENHRY; CDR2 reads SYGVKD. V gave up 5 bases and J gave up 6 bases, with 11 bases separating them. CDR3 DNA sequence: TGTGCCATCAGTCCAAGCGAGCTCGAGCAGTACTTC. The encoded protein is CAISPSELEQYF.

The sample holds many counts of this clonotype. The rearrangement uses TRBV7-3 and TRBJ2-5; 9 nucleotides line up with TRBD2. V was pared by 2 bases and J by 5 bases, with 15 bases of the junction left unmatched. Germline-derived CDR1 and CDR2 are SGHTA and FQGTGA. The CDR3 spans 18 residues. The CDR3 here is CASSLLVRREGRGETQYF. As DNA, the CDR3 is TGTGCCAGCAGCTTACTGGTCCGGCGGGAGGGCCGGGGGGAGACCCAGTACTTC.

This clonotype was counted at least ten times. The V and J genes are TRBV25-1 and TRBJ2-5; 8 bases align to TRBD2. The CDR3 is made up of 16 amino acids. Per germline, CDR1 MGHDK and CDR2 SYGVNS. The V segment lost 3 bases and the J segment 2 bases; nucleotides outside the gene matches: 8. DNA of the CDR3: TGTGCCAGCAGTGATTGGAGCGGGGGAGTACAAGAGACCCAGTACTTC. Protein: CASSDWSGGVQETQYF.

This clonotype was counted between two and nine times. This may stem from a read error, because a much larger clone lies one nucleotide away. This chain's CDR3 is CAISEWGRNSGNTIYF. In DNA, the CDR3 is TGTGCCATCAGTGAGTGGGGCAGGAACTCTGGAAACACCATATATTTT. The J gene is TRBJ1-3, the V gene TRBV10-3; D possibly corresponds to TRBD1 (5 bases). Deletions cut 1 base from V and 0 bases from J, with 10 bases between. The CDR3 spans 16 residues. Germline assignment: CDR1 ENHRY and CDR2 SYGVKD.

This clonotype was picked up many times. The chain joins TRBV12-3 or TRBV12-4 to TRBJ1-1; D remains ambiguous. The V end lost 5 bases, the J end lost 0 bases, and 13 bases lay between the germline ends. The CDR3 runs to 15 residues. The CDR3, as DNA: TGTGCCAGCAGTCCCTCGCCGACCATGAACACTGAAGCTTTCTTT. Encoded protein: CASSPSPTMNTEAFF.

This clonotype was recorded at least ten times. The rearrangement joins TRBV30 to TRBJ1-1; 9 bases agree with TRBD1. Trimming cost V 5 bases and J 0 bases; bases outside gene matches: 7. Per germline, CDR1 GTSNPN and CDR2 SVGIG (reference sequence). The CDR3 is 15 amino acids. The CDR3 sequence: CAWENRGLLNTEAFF. DNA of the CDR3: TGTGCCTGGGAAAACAGGGGGCTGTTGAACACTGAAGCTTTCTTT.

This clonotype was observed many times. V gene TRBV19 combines with J gene TRBJ1-1; D uncertain. The CDR3 totals 15 residues. Germline lookup yields CDR1 LNHDA and CDR2 SQIVND (reference sequence). V dropped 3 bases and J dropped 1 base, with 12 bases sitting between them. The CDR3 sequence: CASSIGQTSNTEAFF. The CDR3 DNA sequence: TGTGCCAGTAGTATCGGTCAGACATCGAACACTGAAGCTTTCTTT.

This clonotype came up many times. The rearrangement uses TRBV6-1 and TRBJ1-6; no definite D call. The CDR3 is 15 residues long. Germline V gene lookup returns CDR1 MNHNS and CDR2 SASEGT. Trimming removed 3 bases from V and 8 bases from J, with 14 bases in between. CDR3 region: CASSDRRGIDSPLHF. In DNA form, the CDR3 reads TGTGCCAGCAGTGATCGGCGGGGTATCGATTCACCCCTCCACTTT.

This chain connects TRBV12-3 or TRBV12-4 to TRBJ1-5, with 9 nucleotides matching TRBD1. The V segment lost 5 bases and the J segment 0 bases; nucleotides outside the gene matches: 11. This CDR3 contains 18 residues. The CDR3 sequence is CASSPGDRGRYSNQPQHF. The DNA for the CDR3 is TGTGCCAGCAGTCCCGGTGACAGGGGGAGATATAGCAATCAGCCCCAGCATTTT.

This clonotype was detected ten times or more. The CDR3 here is CASSGNSGVWSEQYF. Written as DNA, the CDR3 is TGTGCCAGCAGCGGAAATTCAGGGGTATGGAGCGAGCAGTACTTC. The rearrangement links TRBV6-2 or TRBV6-3 to TRBJ2-7; a possible D gene is TRBD1 (6 bases). This CDR3 region has 15 residues. The germline CDR1 and CDR2 sequences are MNHEY and SVGEGT. Deletions cut 6 bases from V and 6 bases from J, with 21 bases between.

The genes are TRBV30 and TRBJ2-2; D assignment may be TRBD1 or TRBD2 (6 bases each). The V gene lost 3 bases and the J gene lost 7 bases, with 21 bases spanning the gap. This CDR3 has 16 residues. The germline gives CDR1 GTSNPN, CDR2 SVGIG (reference sequence). The CDR3 loop is CAWRGGRRRVGGELFF. The CDR3 DNA follows: TGTGCCTGGAGGGGGGGCAGGAGGCGCGTAGGCGGGGAGCTGTTTTTT.

In its sample, this clonotype was seen a few times. J is TRBJ2-7 and V is TRBV6-1, with D perhaps TRBD1 or TRBD2 (5 bases each). Trimming stripped 4 bases from V and 2 bases from J, with 12 bases between. Per the germline V gene, CDR1 is MNHNS and CDR2 is SASEGT. The CDR3 spans 14 residues. The CDR3 nucleotides read TGTGCCAGCAGTGCGGGACCACCGGCCTACGAGCAGTACTTC. This sequence encodes CASSAGPPAYEQYF.

The rearrangement joins TRBV11-3 to TRBJ2-5, with D perhaps matching TRBD2 (6 bases). TRBJ2-1 explains the end of the DNA better; the J call may be wrong. CDR1 is SGHNT, CDR2 YENEEA, per germline. The length of the CDR3 is 14 residues. The CDR3 reads CASSPGDLEETQFF. CDR3 bases: TGTGCCAGCAGCCCGGGGGACCTTGAAGAGACCCAGTTCTTC.

This clonotype came up many times. The chain joins TRBV18 to TRBJ1-2; D remains unclear. This CDR3 contains 16 residues. V lost 3 bases, J lost 1 base, and 15 bases lay in between. Germline CDR1 reads KGHSH; CDR2 reads LQKENI. The CDR3 is CASSPLGDNLNYGYTF. CDR3 nucleotide sequence: TGTGCCAGCTCACCGCTAGGAGACAACCTTAACTATGGCTACACCTTC.

Turning to this clonotype: With a far larger clone one base away, a read error is the likely cause. The V call is TRBV28, the J call TRBJ2-3; 7 nucleotides agree with TRBD1. With the DNA end fitting TRBJ1-1 better, the J assignment may be wrong. Germline-derived CDR1 and CDR2 are MDHEN and SYDVKM. This CDR3 has 13 residues. The CDR3 loop reads CAGRDRVDTEAFF. CDR3 DNA sequence: TGTGCCGGCCGCGACAGGGTGGACACTGAAGCTTTCTTT.

In this sample, this clonotype turned up many times. The gene calls are TRBV14 and TRBJ2-5; 11 nucleotides line up with TRBD2. The CDR3 loop spans 16 amino acids. Germline trimming cut 1 base from V and 2 bases from J; bases unmatched to any gene: 3. Germline values: CDR1 SGHDN, CDR2 FVKESK. The CDR3 bases are TGTGCCAGCAGCCAAGGTCGACTAGCGGGGCAAGAGACCCAGTACTTC. Its protein product is CASSQGRLAGQETQYF. Full variable domain (outside the CDR3, taken from reference TRBV14 and TRBJ2-5): EAGVTQFPSHSVIEKGQTVTLRCDPISGHDNLYWYRRVMGKEIKFLLHFVKESKQDESGMPNNRFLAERTGGTYSTLKVQPAELEDSGVYFCASSQGRLAGQETQYFGPGTRLLVL.

V gene TRBV28 combines with J gene TRBJ2-2; 8 positions agree with TRBD2. The junction had 9 bases not matched to a gene; V was cut back by 9 bases and J by 3 bases. Germline V gene sequence: CDR1 MDHEN, CDR2 SYDVKM. This CDR3 is built from 15 residues. The CDR3 reads CASQGLAGYTGELFF. The CDR3, as DNA: TGTGCCAGTCAGGGGCTAGCGGGTTACACCGGGGAGCTGTTTTTT. Full variable domain (missing parts from reference TRBV28 and TRBJ2-2): DVKVTQSSRYLVKRTGEKVFLECVQDMDHENMFWYRQDPGLGLRLIYFSYDVKMKEKGDIPEGYSVSREKKERFSLILESASTNQTSMYLCASQGLAGYTGELFFGEGSRLTVL.

This clonotype was counted ten times or more. The chain links TRBV6-1 to TRBJ1-5, with D hard to call. CDR3 size: 16 residues. Germline V lookup: CDR1 MNHNS, CDR2 SASEGT. V shed 5 bases and J shed 1 base, with 15 bases lying between them. CDR3 DNA sequence: TGTGCCAGCAGTCATGGACGCAGAGGAAGCAATCAGCCCCAGCATTTT. It encodes CASSHGRRGSNQPQHF.

Concerning this clonotype: A much larger clone is a single base away; this may be a read error. The chain uses TRBV12-3 or TRBV12-4 and TRBJ1-1; TRBD1 is a possible D gene (5 bases). Trimming left V 3 bases short and J 11 bases short, with 19 bases between. The CDR3 runs 14 residues. The CDR3: CASSFFKDTQSAFF. The CDR3 DNA reads TGTGCCAGCAGTTTCTTCAAGGACACCCAATCGGCTTTCTTT.